A selection of T cell receptor beta chains follows, all from one sample in a study of T cell changes during pregnancy in multiple sclerosis. This table comes from immunoSEQ multiplex PCR, and its TCRdb copy is limited to in-frame clones, with some not included. The sample holds around 77,000 clones, over 85% seen once. The sample here was peripheral blood, taken in the third trimester of pregnancy. These receptors were taken from a female donor with multiple sclerosis, enrolled in a pregnancy study. The CDR3 runs from the conserved cysteine through the conserved F or W. D genes are given only for firm matches. Clone size is not always given. Where it is, it says once, few, many or a class for expanded clones.

V,D,J,size,DNA,CDR3
TRBV7-9,TRBD1,TRBJ2-5,NA,TGTGCAACAACAGGGGGGCAGACTAACCAAGAGACCCAGTACTTC,CATTGGQTNQETQYF
TRBV7-8,NA,TRBJ2-3,NA,TGTGCCAGCAGCTTATATGCGGGACCCAGGGCAGATACGCAGTATTTT,CASSLYAGPRADTQYF
TRBV6-1,NA,TRBJ2-2,NA,TGTGCCACCCTGGACTCCCGGGGGACCGGGGAGCTGTTTTTT,CATLDSRGTGELFF
TRBV10-3,TRBD2,TRBJ2-3,NA,TGTGCCATCAGTGAGTCGATAAGACTAGCGCTTCCCACAGATACGCAGTATTTT,CAISESIRLALPTDTQYF
TRBV5-1,TRBD1,TRBJ2-5,NA,TGCGCCAGCAGCTTGTTACAGGGGGATAAGACCCAGTACTTC,CASSLLQGDKTQYF
TRBV5-1,TRBD1,TRBJ1-1,NA,TGCGCCAGCAGCTCCGGGACAGCGAACACTGAAGCTTTCTTT,CASSSGTANTEAFF
TRBV10-1,NA,TRBJ1-1,once,TGCGCCAGCAGTGAGTCGATTGCACAGGAGGCTTTCTTT,CASSESIAQEAFF
TRBV5-1,NA,TRBJ1-3,NA,TGCGCCAGCAGCTTGGGACTCCTTGGCTCTGGAAACACCATATATTTT,CASSLGLLGSGNTIYF
TRBV28,TRBD1,TRBJ2-1,NA,TGTGCCAGCAGCCGGACAGGGGGGGACGATGAGCAGTTCTTC,CASSRTGGDDEQFF
TRBV5-4,NA,TRBJ2-7,few,TGTGCCAGCAGCTTGTGGGGGGTGGACGAGCAGTACTTC,CASSLWGVDEQYF
TRBV19,TRBD1,TRBJ2-3,NA,TGTGCCAGTAGTACCGGGACAGAGAACACAGATACGCAGTATTTT,CASSTGTENTDTQYF
TRBV5-1,TRBD1,TRBJ2-7,NA,TGCGCCAGCAGCACGGACAGGGTGACCTACGAGCAGTACTTC,CASSTDRVTYEQYF
TRBV6-6,NA,TRBJ1-5,few,TGTGCCAGCAGTTATGACGGGCCAGGGGGCAATCAGCCCCAGCATTTT,CASSYDGPGGNQPQHF
TRBV9,NA,TRBJ1-2,once,TGTGCCAGCAGCGTAGTGGAGGGTAAAGGCTACACCTTC,CASSVVEGKGYTF
TRBV5-4,NA,TRBJ1-6,NA,TGTGCCAGCAGCTTGATTGGCCGGGATTCACCCCTCCACTTT,CASSLIGRDSPLHF
TRBV28,TRBD1,TRBJ1-5,NA,TGTGCCAGCAGTTTATACGACAGGGGCAATCAGCCCCAGCATTTT,CASSLYDRGNQPQHF
TRBV18,NA,TRBJ2-2,NA,TGTGCCAGCTCACGCGGACAGCCGAACACCGGGGAGCTGTTTTTT,CASSRGQPNTGELFF
TRBV19,NA,TRBJ2-7,NA,TGTGCCAGTAGAACCTGCGTGATTTCCTACGAGCAGTACTTC,CASRTCVISYEQYF
TRBV19,TRBD1,TRBJ2-5,NA,TGTGCCAGTAGTATGGGGACAGTAAGTACGGAGACCCAGTACTTC,CASSMGTVSTETQYF
TRBV6-5,NA,TRBJ2-3,once,TGTGCCAGCAGTTACTCACAGGTTAGCACAGATACGCAGTATTTT,CASSYSQVSTDTQYF
TRBV18,TRBD1,TRBJ2-7,NA,TGTGCCAGCTCACCACGACAGGGGGAAACCTACGAGCAGTACTTC,CASSPRQGETYEQYF
TRBV6-4,TRBD2,TRBJ2-7,NA,TGTGCCAGCAGTGACGGCGGGAGGGCCCCCTACGAGCAGTACTTC,CASSDGGRAPYEQYF
TRBV6-5,NA,TRBJ1-5,NA,TGTGCCAGCAGGAGAGCAGGGGCCCCGAATCAGCCCCAGCATTTT,CASRRAGAPNQPQHF
TRBV28,NA,TRBJ2-1,NA,TGTGCCAGCAGTTTATACGAACCCGGGGCCTACAATGAGCAGTTCTTC,CASSLYEPGAYNEQFF
TRBV5-1,TRBD2,TRBJ2-2,NA,TGCGCCAGCAGCTTACTGACTAGCGGGAGTTCCGGGGAGCTGTTTTTT,CASSLLTSGSSGELFF
TRBV7-9,NA,TRBJ1-1,NA,TGTGCCAGCAGCTTCCCCGGAGGAAGATCGACTGAAGCTTTCTTT,CASSFPGGRSTEAFF
TRBV29-1,TRBD2,TRBJ2-7,NA,TGCAGCGTCAAGAGGGACTATTCGCCCGAGCAGTACTTC,CSVKRDYSPEQYF
TRBV18,NA,TRBJ2-5,NA,TGTGCCAGCTCACCGTCCTTCCTAGAGCTAAAAGAGACCCAGTACTTC,CASSPSFLELKETQYF
TRBV30,TRBD2,TRBJ2-5,NA,TGTGCCTGGAGTGACCTAGCGGGAGCCTCCACTCCAGAGACCCAGTACTTC,CAWSDLAGASTPETQYF
TRBV5-4,TRBD1,TRBJ1-2,NA,TGTGCCAGCAGCAGCTCCGGGACAGGGGTTTATGGCTACACCTTC,CASSSSGTGVYGYTF
TRBV9,TRBD2,TRBJ2-1,NA,TGTGCCAGCACCCTAGCGGGAAGCTCCTACAATGAGCAGTTCTTC,CASTLAGSSYNEQFF
TRBV5-4,TRBD1,TRBJ2-2,NA,TGTGCCAGCAGCTTGGACAGGGGAAACCCTGGGGAGCTGTTTTTT,CASSLDRGNPGELFF
TRBV2,TRBD1,TRBJ1-5,NA,TGTGCCAGCAGCCCGAACAGGGGACCAAATCAGCCCCAGCATTTT,CASSPNRGPNQPQHF
TRBV6-1,NA,TRBJ1-1,NA,TGTGCCAGCAGTGAGGGGAGTTTGAACACTGAAGCTTTCTTT,CASSEGSLNTEAFF
TRBV5-1,TRBD2,TRBJ2-1,NA,TGCGCCAGCAGCAAGGCCGGGACTAGCAATGAGCAGTTCTTC,CASSKAGTSNEQFF
TRBV5-1,TRBD2,TRBJ2-1,NA,TGCGCCAGCAGCACCGGGACTAGCGGGAATGAGCAGTTCTTC,CASSTGTSGNEQFF
TRBV28,TRBD1,TRBJ1-2,NA,TGTGCCAGCAGCTTGACAGGGGGCTATGGCTACACCTTC,CASSLTGGYGYTF
TRBV18,NA,TRBJ2-2,NA,TGTGCCAGCTCACTTCTACTAGAGAAAAGGAGCGGGACCGGGGAGCTGTTTTTT,CASSLLLEKRSGTGELFF
TRBV9,TRBD2,TRBJ2-3,NA,TGTGCCAGCAGCGTGGGGACTAGCGGCATCACAGATACGCAGTATTTT,CASSVGTSGITDTQYF
TRBV6-5,NA,TRBJ1-5,NA,TGTGCCAGCAGTAAACAAGGACAGTTAGCTCAGCCCCAGCATTTT,CASSKQGQLAQPQHF
TRBV6-5,NA,TRBJ2-7,NA,TGTGCCAGCAGTTACTCGAGGGGAGGTCCCTACGAGCAGTACTTC,CASSYSRGGPYEQYF